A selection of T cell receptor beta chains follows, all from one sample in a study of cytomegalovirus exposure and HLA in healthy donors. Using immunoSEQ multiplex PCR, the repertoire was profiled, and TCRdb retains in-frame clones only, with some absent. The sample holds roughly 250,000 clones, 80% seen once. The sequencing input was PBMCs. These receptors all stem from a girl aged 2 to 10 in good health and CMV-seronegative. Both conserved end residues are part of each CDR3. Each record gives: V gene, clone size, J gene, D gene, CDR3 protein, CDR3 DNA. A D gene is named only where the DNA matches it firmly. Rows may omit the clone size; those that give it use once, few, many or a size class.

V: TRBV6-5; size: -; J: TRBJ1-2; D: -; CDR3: CAIARQGEYGYTF; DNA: TGTGCCATCGCACGGCAGGGCGAGTATGGCTACACCTTC
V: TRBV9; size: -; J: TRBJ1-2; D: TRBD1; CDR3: CASSIRQGDYGYTF; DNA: TGTGCCAGCAGCATTCGACAGGGGGACTATGGCTACACCTTC
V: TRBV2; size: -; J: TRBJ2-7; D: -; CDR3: CASSEALFGSSYEQYF; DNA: TGTGCCAGCAGTGAAGCGCTTTTCGGGAGCTCCTACGAGCAGTACTTC
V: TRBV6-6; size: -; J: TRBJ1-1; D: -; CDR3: CASSQGGTEAFF; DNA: TGTGCCAGCAGCCAGGGTGGGACTGAAGCTTTCTTT
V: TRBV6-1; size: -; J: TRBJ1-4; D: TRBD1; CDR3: CAGRQGLDEKLFF; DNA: TGTGCCGGGCGACAGGGGCTGGATGAAAAACTGTTTTTT
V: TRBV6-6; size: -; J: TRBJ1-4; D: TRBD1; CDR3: CASSKQGASEKLFF; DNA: TGTGCCAGCAGTAAGCAGGGGGCCAGTGAAAAACTGTTTTTT
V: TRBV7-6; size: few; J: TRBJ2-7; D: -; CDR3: CASSLSGTYEQYF; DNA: TGTGCCAGCAGCTTGTCCGGGACCTACGAGCAGTACTTC
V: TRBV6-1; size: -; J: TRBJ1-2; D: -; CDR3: CASSQQEWYDGYTF; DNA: TGTGCCAGCAGTCAACAGGAATGGTATGATGGCTACACCTTC
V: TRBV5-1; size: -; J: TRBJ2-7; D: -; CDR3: CANSSNPQGPAGEQYF; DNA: TGCGCCAACAGCTCAAACCCCCAGGGGCCGGCAGGTGAGCAGTACTTC
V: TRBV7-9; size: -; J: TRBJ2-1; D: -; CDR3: CSSSSYGGNYEGDEQFF; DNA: TGTTCCAGCAGCTCTTACGGGGGTAATTACGAGGGCGATGAGCAGTTCTTC
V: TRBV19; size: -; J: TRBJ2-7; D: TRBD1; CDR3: CASSGWGQGAYEQYF; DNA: TGTGCCAGTAGTGGGTGGGGACAGGGGGCATACGAGCAGTACTTC
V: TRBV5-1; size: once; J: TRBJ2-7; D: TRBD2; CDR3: CASSLTWTSGGSEQYF; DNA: TGCGCCAGCAGCTTGACTTGGACTAGCGGGGGAAGCGAGCAGTACTTC
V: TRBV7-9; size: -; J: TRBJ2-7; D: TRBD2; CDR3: CASSFLGGGRPRYEQYF; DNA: TGTGCCAGCAGCTTCCTAGGCGGGGGGCGGCCCCGCTACGAGCAGTACTTC
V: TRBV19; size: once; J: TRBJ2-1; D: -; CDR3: CASTARGSSYNEQFF; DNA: TGTGCCAGTACAGCACGTGGGAGCTCCTACAATGAGCAGTTCTTC
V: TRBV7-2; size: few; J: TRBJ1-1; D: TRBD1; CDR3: CASSLVGQDSEAFF; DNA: TGTGCCAGCAGCTTAGTGGGACAGGACTCTGAAGCTTTCTTT
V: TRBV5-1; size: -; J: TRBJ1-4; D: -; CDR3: CASSLWGGFNEKLFF; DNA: TGCGCCAGCAGCCTTTGGGGGGGGTTTAATGAAAAACTGTTTTTT
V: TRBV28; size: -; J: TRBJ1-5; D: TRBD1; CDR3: CASSSRDREHVLYSNQPQHF; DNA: TGTGCCAGCAGTTCCAGGGACAGGGAACACGTCCTTTATAGCAATCAGCCCCAGCATTTT
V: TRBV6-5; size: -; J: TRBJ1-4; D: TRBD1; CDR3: CASRTGAGEKLFF; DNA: TGTGCCAGCAGAACAGGGGCCGGTGAAAAACTGTTTTTT
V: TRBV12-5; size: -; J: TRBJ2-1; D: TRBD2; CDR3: CASGKGASGNIINEQFF; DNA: TGTGCTAGTGGTAAGGGGGCTAGCGGGAATATAATCAATGAGCAGTTCTTC
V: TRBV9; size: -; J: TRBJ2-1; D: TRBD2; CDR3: CASSPGTSGRDEQFF; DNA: TGTGCCAGCAGCCCTGGGACTAGCGGGAGGGATGAGCAGTTCTTC
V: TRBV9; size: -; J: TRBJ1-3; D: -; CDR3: CASSVVGGGNTIYF; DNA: TGTGCCAGCAGCGTAGTAGGGGGTGGAAACACCATATATTTT
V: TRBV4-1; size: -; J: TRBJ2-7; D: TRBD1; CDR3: CASSQLDREQGEQYF; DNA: TGCGCCAGCAGCCAACTAGACAGGGAGCAAGGCGAGCAGTACTTC
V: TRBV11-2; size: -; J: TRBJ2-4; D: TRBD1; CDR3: CASSSPGQGVIQYF; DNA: TGTGCCAGCAGCTCTCCGGGACAGGGGGTTATTCAGTACTTC
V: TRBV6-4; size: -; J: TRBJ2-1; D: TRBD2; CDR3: CASSEGSSGPGGDEQFF; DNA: TGTGCCAGCAGCGAGGGGTCTAGCGGCCCCGGCGGGGATGAGCAGTTCTTC
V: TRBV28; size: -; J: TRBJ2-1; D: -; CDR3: CASSLAGRNHEQFF; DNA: TGTGCCAGCAGTTTGGCTGGGAGGAATCATGAGCAGTTCTTC
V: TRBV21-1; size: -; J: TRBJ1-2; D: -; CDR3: CASSVKEYRVGADGYTF; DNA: TGTGCCAGCAGCGTAAAGGAGTACAGGGTTGGGGCCGACGGCTACACCTTC
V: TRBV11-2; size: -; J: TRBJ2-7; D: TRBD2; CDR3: CASSDGGRAHIEQYF; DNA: TGTGCCAGCAGCGATGGGGGGAGGGCCCATATCGAGCAGTACTTC
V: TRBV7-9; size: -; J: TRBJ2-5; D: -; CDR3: CASSLATRGTQYF; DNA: TGTGCCAGCAGCTTAGCGACCCGCGGGACCCAGTACTTC
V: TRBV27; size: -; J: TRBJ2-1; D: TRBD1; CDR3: CASSLKGAGEQFF; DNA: TGTGCCAGCAGTTTAAAGGGGGCTGGTGAGCAGTTCTTC
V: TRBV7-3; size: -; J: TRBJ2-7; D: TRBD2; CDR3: CASSWSSGGTCEQYF; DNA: TGTGCCAGCAGCTGGAGCAGCGGGGGAACCTGCGAGCAGTACTTC
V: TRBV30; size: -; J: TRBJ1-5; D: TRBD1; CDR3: CAWSAGTASNQPQHF; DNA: TGTGCCTGGAGTGCCGGGACAGCTAGCAATCAGCCCCAGCATTTT
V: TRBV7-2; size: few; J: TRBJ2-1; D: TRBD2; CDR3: CASSSLAAPYNEQFF; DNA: TGTGCCAGCAGCTCTCTAGCGGCCCCATACAATGAGCAGTTCTTC
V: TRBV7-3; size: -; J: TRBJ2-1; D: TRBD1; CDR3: CASTQGQGAYNEQFF; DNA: TGTGCCAGCACCCAGGGACAGGGGGCGTACAATGAGCAGTTCTTC
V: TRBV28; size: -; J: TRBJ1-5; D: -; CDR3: CASGPGGNQPQHF; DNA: TGTGCCAGCGGGCCGGGAGGCAATCAGCCCCAGCATTTT
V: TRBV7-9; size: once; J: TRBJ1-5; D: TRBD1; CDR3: CASSPRTGEGQPQHF; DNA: TGTGCCAGCAGCCCGCGGACAGGGGAAGGACAGCCCCAGCATTTT
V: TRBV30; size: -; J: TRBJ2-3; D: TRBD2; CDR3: CAWSRRGTTQYF; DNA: TGTGCCTGGAGTAGGCGGGGGACTACGCAGTATTTT
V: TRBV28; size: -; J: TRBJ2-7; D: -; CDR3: CASLGRRKSYEQYF; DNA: TGTGCCAGTCTCGGACGGAGGAAGAGTTACGAGCAGTACTTC
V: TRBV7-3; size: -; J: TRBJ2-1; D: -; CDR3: CASSLGLVDEQFF; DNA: TGTGCCAGCAGCTTAGGACTTGTGGATGAGCAGTTCTTC
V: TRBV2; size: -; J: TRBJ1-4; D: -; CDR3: CASFRTPREKLFF; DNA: TGTGCCAGCTTCAGGACACCAAGAGAAAAACTGTTTTTT
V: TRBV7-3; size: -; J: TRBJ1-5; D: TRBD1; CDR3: CASSLKGQGPPYSNQPQHF; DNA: TGTGCCAGCAGCTTAAAAGGACAGGGCCCTCCATATAGCAATCAGCCCCAGCATTTT
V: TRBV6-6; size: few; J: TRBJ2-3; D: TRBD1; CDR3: CASRETGKGADTQYF; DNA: TGTGCCAGCAGAGAGACAGGGAAAGGTGCAGATACGCAGTATTTT
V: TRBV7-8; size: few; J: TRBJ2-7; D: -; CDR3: CASSPLRWQSYEQYF; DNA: TGTGCCAGCAGCCCCTTGCGGTGGCAGTCCTACGAGCAGTACTTC
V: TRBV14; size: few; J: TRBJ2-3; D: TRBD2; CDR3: CASSLTSGIPDTQYF; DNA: TGTGCCAGCAGCCTCACTAGCGGGATACCTGATACGCAGTATTTT
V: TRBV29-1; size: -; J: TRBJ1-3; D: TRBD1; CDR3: CSVRDSNLSGNTTYF; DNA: TGCAGCGTTAGGGACAGCAATCTCTCTGGAAACACCACATATTTT
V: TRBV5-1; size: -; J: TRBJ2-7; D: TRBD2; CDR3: CASSAGLAGDIYEQYF; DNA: TGCGCCAGCAGCGCTGGACTAGCGGGAGACATCTACGAGCAGTACTTC
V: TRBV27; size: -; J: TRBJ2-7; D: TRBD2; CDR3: CASTSSGRAYEQYF; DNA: TGTGCCAGCACTTCTAGCGGGAGGGCCTACGAGCAGTACTTC
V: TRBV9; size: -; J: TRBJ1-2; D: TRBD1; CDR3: CASRDRAYGYTF; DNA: TGTGCCAGCCGGGACAGGGCTTATGGCTACACCTTC
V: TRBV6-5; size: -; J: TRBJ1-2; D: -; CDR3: CASSYSARVGYGYTF; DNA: TGTGCCAGCAGTTACTCAGCCAGGGTGGGCTATGGCTACACCTTC
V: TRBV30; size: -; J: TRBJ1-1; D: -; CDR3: CAWSGRRANTEAFF; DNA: TGTGCCTGGAGCGGGCGGCGGGCGAACACTGAAGCTTTCTTT
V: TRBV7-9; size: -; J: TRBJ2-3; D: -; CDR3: CASSLPYSVGGPDTQYF; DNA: TGTGCCAGCAGCTTACCTTATTCGGTGGGGGGACCCGATACGCAGTATTTT
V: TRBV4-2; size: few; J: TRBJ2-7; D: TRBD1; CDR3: CASSPRTGGIPYEQYF; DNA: TGTGCCAGCAGCCCTCGGACAGGGGGCATCCCCTACGAGCAGTACTTC
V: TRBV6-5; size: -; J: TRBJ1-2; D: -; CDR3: CASSYDRENYGYTF; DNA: TGTGCCAGCAGTTACGATCGAGAAAACTATGGCTACACCTTC
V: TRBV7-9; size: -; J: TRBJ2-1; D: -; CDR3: CASSLWDFPVSSYNEQFF; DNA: TGTGCCAGCAGCCTTTGGGACTTCCCTGTTAGCTCCTACAATGAGCAGTTCTTC
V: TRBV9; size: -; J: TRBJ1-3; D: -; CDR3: CASSEEGRTSGNTIYF; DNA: TGTGCCAGCAGCGAGGAGGGACGGACCTCTGGAAACACCATATATTTT
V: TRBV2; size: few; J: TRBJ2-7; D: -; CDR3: CASSERQAYEQYF; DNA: TGTGCCAGCAGTGAACGACAGGCGTACGAGCAGTACTTC
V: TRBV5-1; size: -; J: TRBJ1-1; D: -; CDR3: CASSLGGRTEAFF; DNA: TGCGCCAGCAGCTTGGGGGGGCGGACTGAAGCTTTCTTT